The 28 T cell receptor beta chains listed next were all sequenced from one sample in a study of blood T cell repertoires in COVID-19. Assay used: immunoSEQ multiplex PCR; TCRdb lists only in-frame clones, some missing. The sample contains roughly 310,000 clones, around 89% of which appear only once. The sequenced sample consisted of PBMCs or T cells enriched from blood (not recorded which). The origin of the receptors is a woman aged 40 to 50 who had recovered from COVID-19.

This rearrangement joins TRBV5-4 to TRBJ2-4; 7 positions match TRBD1. The CDR3 is made up of 17 amino acids. V lost 4 bases and J lost 1; bases outside the gene matches: 11. Germline V gene lookup returns CDR1 SGHNT and CDR2 YYREEE (reference sequence). CDR3 amino acids: CASSNGTVPRAKNIQYF. CDR3 DNA: TGTGCCAGCAGCAATGGGACAGTCCCACGGGCCAAAAACATTCAGTACTTC.

This clone was seen a single time. The V call is TRBV19, the J call TRBJ2-7; 7 bases are shared with TRBD2. The germline V gene encodes CDR1 LNHDA and CDR2 SQIVND (reference sequence). The length of the CDR3 is 15 residues. V was clipped by 4 bases and J by 2 bases; unmatched bases: 8. The CDR3 coding sequence is TGTGCCAGTAGTAGCTGGGGGGGTCCGACCTACGAGCAGTACTTC. Its protein product is CASSSWGGPTYEQYF.

The chain employs TRBV28 and TRBJ2-7; TRBD1 might be the D (5 bases). The CDR3 consists of 14 residues. The V gene's germline CDR1 is MDHEN and CDR2 SYDVKM. V shed 4 bases and J shed 5 bases, with 15 bases lying between them. CDR3 residues: CASSSLGRADEQYF. The CDR3 DNA reads as TGTGCCAGCAGTTCCCTCGGCAGGGCCGACGAGCAGTACTTC.

J is TRBJ1-2 and V is TRBV21-1; no check of the table's D call, TRBD1, against the DNA was made. TRBV21-1 constitutes a pseudogene. The length of the CDR3 is 15 residues. CDR3 bases: TGTGCCAGCATAGGGGACAGGGGGAATCACTATGGCTACACCTTC. It encodes CASIGDRGNHYGYTF.

J is TRBJ2-2 and V is TRBV9, with 7 bases lining up with TRBD1. This CDR3 is built from 15 residues. CDR1 and CDR2 (germline): SGDLS, YYNGEE. Germline trimming cut 3 bases from V and 5 bases from J; bases unmatched to any gene: 7. CDR3 bases: TGTGCCAGCAGCGCAAGGGACAGAAATACCGGGGAGCTGTTTTTT. Translating gives CASSARDRNTGELFF.

The chain is built from TRBV2 and TRBJ1-1; 7 nucleotides agree with TRBD1. The CDR3 runs to 13 residues. V lost 7 bases to trimming and J lost 4 bases; unmatched junction nucleotides: 6. The germline CDR1 and CDR2 sequences are SNHLY and FYNNEI. The CDR3: CASMKTGSTEAFF. CDR3 in DNA: TGTGCCAGCATGAAGACAGGGTCCACTGAAGCTTTCTTT. Full variable domain (remainder filled in from reference TRBV2 and TRBJ1-1): EPEVTQTPSHQVTQMGQEVILRCVPISNHLYFYWYRQILGQKVEFLVSFYNNEISEKSEIFDDQFSVERPDGSNFTLKIRSTKLEDSAMYFCASMKTGSTEAFFGQGTRLTVV.

The rearrangement links TRBV11-2 to TRBJ2-1; the D gene is possibly TRBD1 (8 bases). The CDR3 spans 14 residues. Germline CDR1 is SGHAT and CDR2 is FQNNGV. Trimming stripped 5 bases from V and 8 bases from J, with 16 bases between. The CDR3 DNA follows: TGTGCCAGCAGCGCCACAGGGGGGGGATATGAGCAGTTCTTC. The encoded protein is CASSATGGGYEQFF.

The chain employs TRBV3-1 (or the pseudogene TRBV3-2) and TRBJ2-2; TRBD2 aligns across 15 bases. The ends lost 4 bases at V and 2 bases at J; junction bases unmatched: 8. The CDR3 runs 19 residues. From germline, CDR1 is LGHDT and CDR2 YNNKEL (reference sequence). The CDR3 protein is CASSPSQGLAGGNTGELFF. In nucleotides, the CDR3 is TGTGCCAGCAGCCCTAGCCAGGGACTAGCGGGAGGAAACACCGGGGAGCTGTTTTTT.

The J gene is TRBJ1-5, the V gene TRBV30, with D possibly matching TRBD1 (5 bases). The V end was cut by 0 bases, the J end by 5 bases, with 8 bases between. The CDR3 loop spans 13 amino acids. Germline values: CDR1 GTSNPN, CDR2 SVGIG (reference sequence). The DNA for the CDR3 is TGTGCCTGGAGTGTTGGCAGGGATCAGCCCCAGCATTTT. Amino acids: CAWSVGRDQPQHF.

CDR3 protein: CASSQNPRTSGSDEQFF. The CDR3 DNA reads as TGTGCCAGCAGCCAAAACCCCAGGACTAGCGGGTCTGATGAGCAGTTCTTC. V usage is TRBV3-1 (or the pseudogene TRBV3-2) and J usage is TRBJ2-1, with 11 bases identical to TRBD2. V was pared by 2 bases and J by 8 bases, with 11 bases of the junction left unmatched. The CDR3 runs to 17 residues. Germline CDR1 and CDR2: LGHDT and YNNKEL (reference sequence).

The CDR3 DNA is TGTGCCAGTAGTATATACGGGGATAGCAATCAGCCCCAGCATTTT. This encodes CASSIYGDSNQPQHF. The chain links TRBV19 to TRBJ1-5; no reliable D call. V gave up 2 bases and J gave up 0 bases, with 8 bases separating them. This CDR3 region has 15 residues. Germline V gives CDR1 LNHDA, CDR2 SQIVND (reference sequence).

This clone has just one count. The chain recombines TRBV25-1 with TRBJ2-1, with TRBD2 identical over 8 bases. Germline-derived CDR1 and CDR2 are MGHDK and SYGVNS. The CDR3 loop spans 14 amino acids. V lost 1 base to trimming and J lost 6 bases; unmatched junction nucleotides: 2. The CDR3 reads CASSEWGTSNEQFF. As DNA, the CDR3 is TGTGCCAGCAGTGAATGGGGGACTAGCAATGAGCAGTTCTTC.

This chain uses TRBV19 with TRBJ1-2, with 7 bases that match TRBD1. The CDR3 extends over 14 amino acids. The germline CDR1 and CDR2 sequences are LNHDA and SQIVND (reference sequence). After removal of 3 bases from V and 4 bases from J, the junction contained 5 bases not matched to a gene. In DNA, the CDR3 is TGTGCCAGTAGTATGACAGGGAAGGCCTATGGCTACACCTTC. This sequence encodes CASSMTGKAYGYTF.

The count of this clone is one. The chain joins TRBV2 to TRBJ2-2; TRBD2 is a possible D gene (6 bases). This CDR3 is built from 19 residues. The V gene's germline CDR1 is SNHLY and CDR2 FYNNEI. Trimming pared 7 bases from V and 1 base from J, leaving 25 bases between. The CDR3 loop is CASTGRVRSGSGNTGELFF. The CDR3 nucleotides are TGTGCCAGCACTGGAAGAGTTCGGTCGGGTAGCGGGAACACCGGGGAGCTGTTTTTT.

V usage is TRBV5-6 and J usage is TRBJ1-4, with D maybe TRBD1 (6 bases). CDR3 length equals 16 residues. The V and J ends lost 0 bases and 7 bases respectively, with 16 bases between them. Germline assignment: CDR1 SGHDT and CDR2 YYEEEE. This chain's CDR3 is CASSLAGGRGFEKLFF. The CDR3 DNA is TGTGCCAGCAGCTTGGCCGGAGGCAGGGGTTTTGAAAAACTGTTTTTT.

The chain has TRBV7-3 and TRBJ2-3; no clear D. Trimming pared 5 bases from V and 0 bases from J, leaving 9 bases between. From germline, CDR1 is SGHTA and CDR2 FQGTGA. The CDR3 covers 14 residues. The CDR3 bases are TGTGCCAGCAGCCCCATGAGTAGCACAGATACGCAGTATTTT. As protein: CASSPMSSTDTQYF. The full variable domain, its missing parts supplied by reference TRBV7-3 and TRBJ2-3, is GAGVSQTPSNKVTEKGKYVELRCDPISGHTALYWYRQSLGQGPEFLIYFQGTGAADDSGLPNDRFFAVRPEGSVSTLKIQRTERGDSAVYLCASSPMSSTDTQYFGPGTRLTVL.

The V and J genes are TRBV19 and TRBJ2-3; no clear D gene. V was shortened by 3 bases and J by 2 bases, with 12 bases between the two germline ends. The CDR3 runs to 15 residues. CDR1 is LNHDA, CDR2 SQIVND, per germline (reference sequence). The CDR3 reads CASSMGGQVTDTQYF. CDR3 in DNA: TGTGCCAGTAGTATGGGTGGGCAGGTCACAGATACGCAGTATTTT.

V usage is TRBV29-1 and J usage is TRBJ2-3, with D possibly being TRBD1 (5 bases). The V and J ends lost 3 bases and 6 bases respectively, with 16 bases between them. The CDR3 consists of 14 residues. Germline V gene data show CDR1 as SQVTM and CDR2 as ANQGSEA. CDR3 DNA: TGCAGCGTTGAGAGCCCCTCTTCAGGGGATACGCAGTATTTT. Residues: CSVESPSSGDTQYF.

This chain uses TRBV6-5 with TRBJ2-7; 8 bases agree with TRBD2. V was clipped by 10 bases and J by 2 bases; unmatched bases: 7. CDR1 is MNHEY and CDR2 is SVGAGI in the germline V gene. The CDR3 extends over 13 amino acids. The DNA for the CDR3 is TGTGCCACCGGGAGGGGAGACACCTACGAGCAGTACTTC. Encoded protein: CATGRGDTYEQYF.

The chain recombines TRBV7-8 with TRBJ2-7; 10 bases map to TRBD2. Trimming at V came to 3 bases and at J to 7 bases, leaving 3 bases not matched to a gene. Germline V gene lookup returns CDR1 SGHVS and CDR2 FQNEAQ. This CDR3 is built from 13 residues. CDR3 sequence: CASSLGLAREQYF. The DNA for the CDR3 is TGTGCCAGCAGCTTGGGACTAGCGAGGGAGCAGTACTTC.

This chain joins TRBV19 and TRBJ1-2; 7 bases match TRBD1. CDR1 LNHDA and CDR2 SQIVND come from the germline V gene (reference sequence). This CDR3 contains 14 residues. The junction had 7 bases not matched to a gene; V was cut back by 5 bases and J by 4 bases. CDR3 loop: CASSPRRDSYGYTF. The DNA of the CDR3 is TGTGCCAGTAGTCCCCGCCGGGACAGCTATGGCTACACCTTC.

This chain links TRBV6-2 or TRBV6-3 with TRBJ1-1; no definite D call. Trimming cost V 6 bases and J 1 base, with 12 bases left between them. The CDR3 sequence is 14 residues long. In germline, CDR1 is MNHEY, CDR2 SVGEGT. The CDR3 sequence is CASSRTRGNTEAFF. DNA of the CDR3: TGTGCCAGCAGCCGTACGCGGGGGAACACTGAAGCTTTCTTT.

This clone is a singleton in its sample. The chain combines TRBV5-6 with TRBJ2-7; D might be TRBD1 (6 bases). CDR1 and CDR2 from the germline V gene are SGHDT and YYEEEE. There are 14 residues in the CDR3. The V and J ends lost 4 bases and 5 bases respectively, with 16 bases between them. In DNA form, the CDR3 reads TGTGCCAGCAGCCCCAGCTGGGGGCGGGACGAGCAGTACTTC. Its protein is CASSPSWGRDEQYF.

In its sample, this clone was seen a few times. The chain uses TRBV7-8 and TRBJ2-1; 10 positions match TRBD2. V shed 1 base, J shed 8 bases, and the junction held 11 bases outside the gene matches. The CDR3 sequence is 17 residues long. The germline gives CDR1 SGHVS, CDR2 FQNEAQ. The CDR3 protein is CASSLGTSGTLLDEQFF. CDR3 DNA: TGTGCCAGCAGCTTAGGGACTAGCGGAACCCTCTTGGATGAGCAGTTCTTC.

The J gene is TRBJ2-7, the V gene TRBV7-2; no firm D call. V was cut by 1 base and J by 3 bases, with 13 bases left in between. Germline loops: CDR1 SGHTA, CDR2 FQGNSA. The CDR3 runs 15 residues. The CDR3 DNA sequence: TGTGCCAGCAGCTTAGTTCTCGGTCCGCGCTACGAGCAGTACTTC. It specifies CASSLVLGPRYEQYF.

The V call is TRBV6-5, the J call TRBJ2-7; TRBD1 matches 7 bases. Germline V gene data show CDR1 as MNHEY and CDR2 as SVGAGI. The CDR3 consists of 13 residues. The V gene end was trimmed by 5 bases and the J gene end by 2 bases; junction bases not matched to a gene: 3. DNA for the CDR3: TGTGCCAGCAGTAACAGGGGACCCTACGAGCAGTACTTC. Encoded protein: CASSNRGPYEQYF.

This chain connects TRBV12-2 to TRBJ1-1. TRBV12-2 is a pseudogene segment. This CDR3 has 13 residues. The CDR3 nucleotides are TGTGCAAGTCGCGGCGGCCGGGGCACTGAAGCTTTCTTT. Its translation: CASRGGRGTEAFF.

The V call is TRBV18, the J call TRBJ2-2, with 8 nucleotides matching TRBD1. The CDR3 is 14 amino acids. Germline V CDR1 and CDR2: KGHSH, LQKENI. The junction had 2 bases not matched to a gene; V was cut back by 2 bases and J by 6 bases. CDR3 in amino acids: CASSPGQGAGELFF. DNA of the CDR3: TGTGCCAGCTCACCAGGACAGGGCGCCGGGGAGCTGTTTTTT.